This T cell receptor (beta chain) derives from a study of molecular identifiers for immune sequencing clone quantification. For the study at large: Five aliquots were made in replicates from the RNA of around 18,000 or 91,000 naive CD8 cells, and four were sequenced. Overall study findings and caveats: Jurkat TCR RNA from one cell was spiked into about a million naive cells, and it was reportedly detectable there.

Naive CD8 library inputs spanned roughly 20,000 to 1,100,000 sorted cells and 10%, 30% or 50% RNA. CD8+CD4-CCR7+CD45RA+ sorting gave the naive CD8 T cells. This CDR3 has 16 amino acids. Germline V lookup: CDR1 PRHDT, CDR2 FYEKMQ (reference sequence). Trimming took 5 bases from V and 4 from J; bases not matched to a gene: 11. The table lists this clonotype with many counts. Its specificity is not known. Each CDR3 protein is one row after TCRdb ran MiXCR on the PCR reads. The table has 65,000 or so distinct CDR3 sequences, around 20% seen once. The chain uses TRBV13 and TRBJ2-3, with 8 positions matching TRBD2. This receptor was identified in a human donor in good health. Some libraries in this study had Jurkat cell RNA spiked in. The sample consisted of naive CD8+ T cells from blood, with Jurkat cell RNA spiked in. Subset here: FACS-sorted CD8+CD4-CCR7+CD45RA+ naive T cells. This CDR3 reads CASSPEGTRPADTQYF. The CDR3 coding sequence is TGTGCCAGCAGCCCGGAAGGGACTAGACCTGCAGATACGCAGTATTTT.